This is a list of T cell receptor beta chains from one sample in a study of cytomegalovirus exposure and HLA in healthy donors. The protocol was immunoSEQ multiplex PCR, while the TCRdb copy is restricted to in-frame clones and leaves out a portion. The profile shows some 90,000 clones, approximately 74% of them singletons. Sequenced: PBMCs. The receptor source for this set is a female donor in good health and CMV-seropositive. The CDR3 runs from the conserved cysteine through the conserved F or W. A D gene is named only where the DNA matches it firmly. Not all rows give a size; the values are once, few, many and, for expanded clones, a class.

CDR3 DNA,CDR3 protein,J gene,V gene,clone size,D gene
TGTGCCTGGAGTGTTAAAGGGGGCCGTGGCTACACCTTC,CAWSVKGGRGYTF,TRBJ1-2,TRBV30,NA,TRBD1
TGTGCCAGCAGCCAAATCCGAGGCGGGAGGGCCGGTGAGACCCAGTACTTC,CASSQIRGGRAGETQYF,TRBJ2-5,TRBV4-2,NA,TRBD2
TGTGCCAGCAGTTTTTTAACGTACAGGAAATTTGAAGCTTTCTTT,CASSFLTYRKFEAFF,TRBJ1-1,TRBV28,NA,NA
TGTGCCAGCAGATACGGGACTCCGAACACTGAAGCTTTCTTT,CASRYGTPNTEAFF,TRBJ1-1,TRBV28,once,NA
TGTGCCCGACAGGGGCCCTACAATGAGCAGTTCTTC,CARQGPYNEQFF,TRBJ2-1,TRBV30,few,TRBD1
TGTGCCAGCAGGGACAGGCCAGACACCATATATTTT,CASRDRPDTIYF,TRBJ1-3,TRBV28,few,TRBD1
TGTGCCAGCAGCTTGCAGGGTAGGAACGAGCAGTACTTC,CASSLQGRNEQYF,TRBJ2-7,TRBV5-6,NA,NA
TGTGCCAGCAGCTCGGGACAGAACTACGAGCAGTACTTC,CASSSGQNYEQYF,TRBJ2-7,TRBV5-4,few,TRBD1
TGTGCCAGCAGTGACGAGGGGGGGGGCACCGGGGAGCTGTTTTTT,CASSDEGGGTGELFF,TRBJ2-2,TRBV6-4,few,NA
TGTGCCTGGAGTGTACGCGGGGCCCGGAACATTCAGTACTTC,CAWSVRGARNIQYF,TRBJ2-4,TRBV30,NA,NA
TGTGCCAGCAGCCTATCACAGGGGGGCTACGAGCAGTACTTC,CASSLSQGGYEQYF,TRBJ2-7,TRBV28,NA,TRBD1
TGTGCCAGTAGTATTTTGGCAGGGGAAGCTTTCTTT,CASSILAGEAFF,TRBJ1-1,TRBV19,medium-sized,NA
TGTGCCAGCAGCGTAAACGCAGGGCCCCAAGAGACCCAGTACTTC,CASSVNAGPQETQYF,TRBJ2-5,TRBV9,NA,NA
TGTGCCAGTAGTATTGGGAGGGTCAATCAGCCCCAGCATTTT,CASSIGRVNQPQHF,TRBJ1-5,TRBV19,few,NA
TGTGCCAGCAGTGAACTAGCGAGAGAGACCCAGTACTTC,CASSELARETQYF,TRBJ2-5,TRBV2,NA,NA
TGTGCCAGCAGTTTCGGGGGGAAACTGTTTTTT,CASSFGGKLFF,TRBJ1-4,TRBV28,NA,NA
TGTGCCAGCAGTTTAAGCCAGGCCTACTCCTACGAGCAGTACTTC,CASSLSQAYSYEQYF,TRBJ2-7,TRBV28,few,NA
TGTGCCATCAGTGGACTAGCGGGGATCAATGAGCAGTTCTTC,CAISGLAGINEQFF,TRBJ2-1,TRBV10-3,NA,TRBD2
TGTGCCAGCAGTTGGACAGGGGTGGTTTCACCCCTCCACTTT,CASSWTGVVSPLHF,TRBJ1-6,TRBV6-1,NA,TRBD1
TGCGCCAGCAGCAGCAGGGAAGGAGGGGAGCTGTTTTTT,CASSSREGGELFF,TRBJ2-2,TRBV10-1,NA,NA
TGTGCCAGCAGTGTTGACAGCGTAAATTCACCCCTCCACTTT,CASSVDSVNSPLHF,TRBJ1-6,TRBV6-4,many,NA
TGCAGCGTTGAAGGGGAGAATCAGCCCCAGCATTTT,CSVEGENQPQHF,TRBJ1-5,TRBV29-1,few,NA
TGTGCCAGCTCACCACTTAGGCAGGGGTACTATGGCTACACCTTC,CASSPLRQGYYGYTF,TRBJ1-2,TRBV18,NA,NA
TGTGCCAGCAGTTTTGGGGGGGTAGCTAACTATGGCTACACCTTC,CASSFGGVANYGYTF,TRBJ1-2,TRBV6-8,NA,NA
TGTGCCAGCAGCCACCCCAACAGGGGGGGCACAGATACGCAGTATTTT,CASSHPNRGGTDTQYF,TRBJ2-3,TRBV5-4,NA,TRBD1
TGCGCCAGCAGCCCTTCCGGGGGACCCCTCGAGCAGTACTTC,CASSPSGGPLEQYF,TRBJ2-7,TRBV5-1,NA,NA
TGTGCCAGCAGTTCCCACATGAACACTGAAGCTTTCTTT,CASSSHMNTEAFF,TRBJ1-1,TRBV28,NA,NA
TGCGCCAGCAGCTTACGTGGACAGGGGTATGGCTACACCTTC,CASSLRGQGYGYTF,TRBJ1-2,TRBV5-1,NA,TRBD1
TGTGCCAGCAGCAAAGTATGCCGGACTGCGTATGGCTACACCTTC,CASSKVCRTAYGYTF,TRBJ1-2,TRBV21-1,NA,NA
TGTGCCAGCTCTCTCAACGGGGGGGGGACCCAGTACTTC,CASSLNGGGTQYF,TRBJ2-5,TRBV2,few,TRBD2
TGTGCCAGCAGCTGGACAGGAGACTACGAGCAGTACTTC,CASSWTGDYEQYF,TRBJ2-7,TRBV5-6,NA,TRBD1
TGTGCCAGCAGCCCTAGAGAACGGGGGGCAGGTGAGCAGTTCTTC,CASSPRERGAGEQFF,TRBJ2-1,TRBV4-2,NA,NA
TGTGCCAGCAGCCATCCCCTTACGGGGACAGGGAATGAAAAACTGTTTTTT,CASSHPLTGTGNEKLFF,TRBJ1-4,TRBV4-2,NA,TRBD1
TGTGCCAGCAGCCTGGGGGGAGAAGCTTTCTTT,CASSLGGEAFF,TRBJ1-1,TRBV9,NA,NA
TGTGCCAGCAGCCCGACTAGCGGGAGTTCGAATGAGCAGTTCTTC,CASSPTSGSSNEQFF,TRBJ2-1,TRBV6-4,few,TRBD2
TGTGCCAGCAGCCCAACGACAGGGGAGGAGACCCAGTACTTC,CASSPTTGEETQYF,TRBJ2-5,TRBV9,NA,TRBD1
TGTGCCAGCAGCCCGAGGACAGGGAGCGGTGAAAAACTGTTTTTT,CASSPRTGSGEKLFF,TRBJ1-4,TRBV9,NA,TRBD1
TGCAGCGTCTCGACAGGGGGGAATCAGCCCCAGCATTTT,CSVSTGGNQPQHF,TRBJ1-5,TRBV29-1,NA,TRBD1
TGCGCCAGCAGCTTGGTTAACTCAGGGGGCTATGGCTACACCTTC,CASSLVNSGGYGYTF,TRBJ1-2,TRBV5-1,NA,TRBD1
TGCGCCAGCAGCCACTTAACCGGGAGGGAGAGGGACAATGAGCAGTTCTTC,CASSHLTGRERDNEQFF,TRBJ2-1,TRBV4-1,NA,TRBD2
TGTGCCAGCAGTTACGAGACAGGTGAAGCTTTCTTT,CASSYETGEAFF,TRBJ1-1,TRBV6-5,NA,NA
TGTGCCAGCAGCTCCAACACACGCCTAGGTACGCAGTATTTT,CASSSNTRLGTQYF,TRBJ2-3,TRBV7-2,NA,NA
TGTGCCAGCAGCTCGCGACAGGGACGGAATTCACCCCTCCACTTT,CASSSRQGRNSPLHF,TRBJ1-6,TRBV7-2,NA,TRBD1